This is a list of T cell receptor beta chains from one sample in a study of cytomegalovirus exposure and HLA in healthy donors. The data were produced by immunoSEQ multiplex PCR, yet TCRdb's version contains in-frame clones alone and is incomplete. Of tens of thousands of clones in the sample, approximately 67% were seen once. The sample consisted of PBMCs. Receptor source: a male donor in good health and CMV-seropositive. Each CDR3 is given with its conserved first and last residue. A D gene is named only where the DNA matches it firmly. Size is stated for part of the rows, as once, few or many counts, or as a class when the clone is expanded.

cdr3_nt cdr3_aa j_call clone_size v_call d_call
TGTGCCAGCAGCTTAGCGGGAGGCCCCTACGAGCAGTACTTC CASSLAGGPYEQYF TRBJ2-7 NA TRBV11-3 TRBD2
TGTGCCAGCAGGGACAGGGGGGCCAATCAGCCCCAGCATTTT CASRDRGANQPQHF TRBJ1-5 once TRBV7-6 TRBD1
TGTGCCAGCAGCCAAGACCCCTTATATGAGCAGTTCTTC CASSQDPLYEQFF TRBJ2-1 once TRBV4-2 NA
TGTGCCCCAGCAGTGAGGGTCTACGAGCAGTACTTC CAPAVRVYEQYF TRBJ2-7 few TRBV6-1 NA
TGTGCCATCAGCGGGGTTGCAGGGGGTGAAAAACTGTTTTTT CAISGVAGGEKLFF TRBJ1-4 NA TRBV10-3 TRBD1
TGCAGCGTTCTACCTTCAGGGCGCTGGCTTTACAATGAGCAGTTCTTC CSVLPSGRWLYNEQFF TRBJ2-1 NA TRBV29-1 NA
TGTGCCAGCAGCCCCTTCAATCAGCCCCAGCATTTT CASSPFNQPQHF TRBJ1-5 NA TRBV28 NA
TGCGCCAGCAGCTTGAGAGGAGATACGCAGTATTTT CASSLRGDTQYF TRBJ2-3 NA TRBV5-1 NA
TGTGCCAGCAAGTCCGAACGGGGCACAGATACGCAGTATTTT CASKSERGTDTQYF TRBJ2-3 NA TRBV6-5 NA
TGTGCCAGCAGTTCGGGACAGGGAGGCTACGAGCAGTACTTC CASSSGQGGYEQYF TRBJ2-7 few TRBV28 TRBD1
TGTGCCAGCAGCCCGGGACAATACTATGGCTACACCTTC CASSPGQYYGYTF TRBJ1-2 NA TRBV7-8 NA
TGTGCCAGCAGCGAGAGCGGGGCCAACGTCCTGACTTTC CASSESGANVLTF TRBJ2-6 NA TRBV7-9 NA
TGTGCCAGCAGTTACTCCCTTGGACAGGGTAATGAAAAACTGTTTTTT CASSYSLGQGNEKLFF TRBJ1-4 few TRBV6-5 TRBD1
TGCGCCAGCAGCTTGAGGCCGCCGCAGGGGCTTAATGAAAAACTGTTTTTT CASSLRPPQGLNEKLFF TRBJ1-4 NA TRBV5-1 NA
TGTGCCAGCAACCCCTTACAGGTTCCCACAGATACGCAGTATTTT CASNPLQVPTDTQYF TRBJ2-3 once TRBV28 NA
TGTGCCAGCAGGACTGCCTTAGATGGCTACACCTTC CASRTALDGYTF TRBJ1-2 few TRBV6-5 NA
TGTGCCAGCAGCTTGGAGGGTCCCGGCACAGATACGCAGTATTTT CASSLEGPGTDTQYF TRBJ2-3 NA TRBV7-2 NA
TGTGCCAGCAGTTTCAGGAAGTGGGATAATTCACCCCTCCACTTT CASSFRKWDNSPLHF TRBJ1-6 NA TRBV27 NA
TGTGCCAGCAGCACTCCTAGCGGGAGGTACTTCTACGAGCAGTACTTC CASSTPSGRYFYEQYF TRBJ2-7 few TRBV11-2 TRBD2
TGTGCCAGCAGTTTCTTGGGACAGGGGGCCCAGCCCCAGCATTTT CASSFLGQGAQPQHF TRBJ1-5 few TRBV27 TRBD1
TGTGCCAGCTCACCGAGCATTGATCGGGCCGGGGGGGCTTTCTTT CASSPSIDRAGGAFF TRBJ1-1 NA TRBV18 NA
TGTGCCAGCAGTTTAGGGCACAGGGGCGAGCAGTACTTC CASSLGHRGEQYF TRBJ2-7 NA TRBV28 TRBD1
TGTGCCACAGACAGGGGGAACGAAAAACTGTTTTTT CATDRGNEKLFF TRBJ1-4 few TRBV6-6 TRBD1
TGTGCCAGCAGTAGCGGGAGGAACCACAATGAGCAGTTCTTC CASSSGRNHNEQFF TRBJ2-1 NA TRBV27 TRBD2
TGCGCCAGCAGGCCCAGCTTAGGGGGTTACGAGCAGTACTTC CASRPSLGGYEQYF TRBJ2-7 NA TRBV5-1 NA
TGTGCCAGCAGCTTTGTAGGGGGCCCTTCTGAGGGTAATGAAAAACTGTTTTTT CASSFVGGPSEGNEKLFF TRBJ1-4 NA TRBV5-4 TRBD1
TGTGCCAGCAGTCCCCCGGACAGGGACTCTGGAAACACCATATATTTT CASSPPDRDSGNTIYF TRBJ1-3 NA TRBV28 TRBD1
TGTGCCAGCCGGGGCGCTAGCGGGGGCCGAAATTACCTACGAGAGACCCAGTACTTC CASRGASGGRNYLRETQYF TRBJ2-5 NA TRBV7-9 TRBD2
TGTGCCAGCAGCCCGTATCCGGGACAGGGTCAAGGCTACACCTTC CASSPYPGQGQGYTF TRBJ1-2 NA TRBV7-3 TRBD1
TGTGCCAGCAGTTCATCCGGGACACTCACCGGGGAGCTGTTTTTT CASSSSGTLTGELFF TRBJ2-2 NA TRBV28 NA
TGTGCCAGCAGTTCTACCGACTCCTACTACGAGCAGTACTTC CASSSTDSYYEQYF TRBJ2-7 NA TRBV27 NA
TGTGCCAGCAGCTTAGCGTCGACAGGGGGAAACACTGAAGCTTTCTTT CASSLASTGGNTEAFF TRBJ1-1 NA TRBV7-9 TRBD1